Below, 18 T cell receptor beta chains from the same sample are listed, as sequenced in a study of cytomegalovirus exposure and HLA in healthy donors. The PCR contained 60 Vbeta and 13 Jbeta primers. Generated by immunoSEQ multiplex PCR, the TCRdb table keeps only in-frame clones and is missing some. The repertoire holds 150,000 to 200,000 clones, with about 79% as singletons. Input material: PBMCs. The receptors were sampled from a woman aged 50 to 60 in good health and CMV-seronegative.

This clone was seen a single time. The chain recombines TRBV28 with TRBJ2-7, with 7 bases identical to TRBD2. The CDR3 contains 16 residues. The ends lost 9 bases at V and 0 bases at J; junction bases unmatched: 14. CDR1 MDHEN and CDR2 SYDVKM come from the germline V gene. The DNA of the CDR3 is TGTGCCAGTTTCCCGGGTTCGGGAGGACCCTCCTACGAGCAGTACTTC. Its translation is CASFPGSGGPSYEQYF.

This chain connects TRBV11-2 to TRBJ2-6; D gene unclear. Trimming removed 1 base from V and 0 bases from J, with 4 bases in between. The germline CDR1 and CDR2 sequences are SGHAT and FQNNGV. The CDR3 runs to 15 residues. CDR3 residues: CASSLVSSGANVLTF. Here the CDR3 DNA reads TGTGCCAGCAGCTTAGTTAGCTCTGGGGCCAACGTCCTGACTTTC.

This clone was counted a single time. This sequence joins TRBV6-6 and TRBJ1-5; the D is unclear. This CDR3 spans 14 amino acids. V was shortened by 0 bases and J by 4 bases, with 7 bases between the two germline ends. Germline values: CDR1 MNHNY, CDR2 SVGAGI (reference sequence). In nucleotides, the CDR3 is TGTGCCAGCAGTTACTCGACGGGAAATCAGCCCCAGCATTTT. Its protein product is CASSYSTGNQPQHF.

The CDR3 DNA sequence: TGTGCCAGCAGCTTACTGAGCCCCGGGGAGCTGTTTTTT. Protein: CASSLLSPGELFF. The chain has TRBV7-3 and TRBJ2-2; D call uncertain. The germline V gene has CDR1 SGHTA and CDR2 FQGTGA. CDR3 length equals 13 residues. V was cut by 2 bases and J by 6 bases, with 7 bases left in between.

The rearrangement links TRBV18 to TRBJ2-5, with 11 nucleotides matching TRBD1. There are 15 residues in the CDR3. Germline V gene data show CDR1 as KGHSH and CDR2 as LQKENI. V lost 8 bases to trimming and J lost 5 bases; unmatched junction nucleotides: 10. CDR3 DNA sequence: TGTGCCAGCAGTTTCGGGACAGGGGGAATGGAGACCCAGTACTTC. Translation: CASSFGTGGMETQYF.

This chain connects TRBV21-1 to TRBJ1-4; the table's D call TRBD1 went unverified against the DNA. TRBV21-1 represents a pseudogene. CDR3 length: 16 amino acids. The DNA of the CDR3 is TGTGCCAGCAGCAAGGGCAGTCCCCCTCCATGTGGAAAACTGTTTTTT. Translation gives CASSKGSPPPCGKLFF.

The V call is TRBV2, the J call TRBJ1-6; TRBD1 aligns across 8 bases. V shed 7 bases, J shed 7 bases, and the junction held 9 bases outside the gene matches. The CDR3 loop spans 15 amino acids. Germline V gene sequence: CDR1 SNHLY, CDR2 FYNNEI. The CDR3 nucleotides are TGTGCCAGCAATCCAGGGGACAGGCCAAATTCACCCCTCCACTTT. It specifies CASNPGDRPNSPLHF.

V usage is TRBV29-1 and J usage is TRBJ1-1, with D unresolved. The CDR3 is 12 residues long. Germline loops: CDR1 SQVTM, CDR2 ANQGSEA. The ends were cut back, 6 bases at V and 8 bases at J, with 16 bases in the middle. CDR3 in amino acids: CSVLINGQEAFF. The CDR3, as DNA: TGCAGCGTCCTAATAAATGGGCAGGAAGCTTTCTTT.

This chain links TRBV19 with TRBJ1-2, with a weak D call TRBD1 (5 bases). V was trimmed by 7 bases and J by 4 bases, leaving 16 bases between them. CDR3 size: 14 residues. Germline V gives CDR1 LNHDA, CDR2 SQIVND (reference sequence). In DNA, the CDR3 is TGTGCCAGTATCTCCCAAGACAGACTCTATGGCTACACCTTC. This codes for CASISQDRLYGYTF.

This chain connects TRBV5-1 to TRBJ2-7; 9 bases fit TRBD1. With 3 bases clipped from V and 1 base from J, the junction kept 2 bases outside the gene matches. CDR3 size: 14 residues. Germline CDR1 SGHRS, CDR2 YFSETQ. The CDR3 sequence: CASSSGQGSYEQYF. In DNA, the CDR3 is TGCGCCAGCAGCTCCGGACAGGGGTCCTACGAGCAGTACTTC.

Only a few counts were recorded for this clone. CDR3 DNA sequence: TGTGCCAGCAGTGAATCGGTGGGAGGGGATTACAATGAGCAGTTCTTC. Translated: CASSESVGGDYNEQFF. This chain uses TRBV2 with TRBJ2-1; 7 bases fit TRBD2. Germline lookup yields CDR1 SNHLY and CDR2 FYNNEI. Trimming removed 2 bases from V and 4 bases from J; junction bases left unmatched: 8. There are 16 residues in the CDR3.

This chain links TRBV5-1 with TRBJ2-7; D ambiguous. CDR1 SGHRS and CDR2 YFSETQ come from the germline V gene. This CDR3 contains 13 residues. The germline V and J ends were trimmed by 4 bases and 3 bases, with 11 bases remaining between them. This CDR3 is CASSLDGRYEQYF. The CDR3 region has the DNA TGCGCCAGCAGCCTGGACGGTCGCTACGAGCAGTACTTC. The full variable domain, in which reference TRBV5-1 and TRBJ2-7 provide the parts outside the CDR3, is KAGVTQTPRYLIKTRGQQVTLSCSPISGHRSVSWYQQTPGQGLQFLFEYFSETQRNKGNFPGRFSGRQFSNSRSEMNVSTLELGDSALYLCASSLDGRYEQYFGPGTRLTVT.

The rearrangement uses TRBV5-4 and TRBJ2-7; 9 nucleotides agree with TRBD2. V lost 0 bases to trimming and J lost 2 bases; unmatched junction nucleotides: 3. Germline loops: CDR1 SGHNT, CDR2 YYREEE (reference sequence). The CDR3 totals 15 residues. In nucleotides, the CDR3 is TGTGCCAGCAGCTTGGATGGCGGGAGGGCCTACGAGCAGTACTTC. Translation gives CASSLDGGRAYEQYF.

The chain has TRBV28 and TRBJ1-6; 10 bases line up with TRBD1. The J segment lost 9 bases and the V segment lost 5 bases, leaving 4 bases of the junction unmatched. The germline V gene encodes CDR1 MDHEN and CDR2 SYDVKM. The CDR3 sequence is 14 residues long. The CDR3 sequence: CASSRGQGSSPLHF. DNA for the CDR3: TGTGCCAGCAGTAGGGGACAGGGGTCTTCACCCCTCCACTTT.

The V gene is TRBV18, the J gene TRBJ2-1; a possible D gene is TRBD2 (6 bases). This CDR3 is built from 15 residues. The germline CDR1 and CDR2 sequences are KGHSH and LQKENI. Trimming took off 2 bases at V and 0 bases at J, with 8 bases between the two ends. The CDR3 reads CASSPGGNSYNEQFF. The CDR3 nucleotides read TGTGCCAGCTCACCAGGCGGGAACTCCTACAATGAGCAGTTCTTC.

CDR3 sequence: CASSRTPRSATNEKLFF. The CDR3 DNA is TGTGCCAGCAGCCGGACTCCCAGGTCGGCAACTAATGAAAAACTGTTTTTT. The chain carries TRBV7-8 and TRBJ1-4, with D hard to call. Germline CDR1 is SGHVS and CDR2 is FQNEAQ. V was trimmed by 5 bases and J by 0 bases, leaving 16 bases between them. The CDR3 extends over 17 amino acids.

The chain has TRBV27 and TRBJ1-4, with 11 bases matching TRBD1. The CDR3 is made up of 17 amino acids. In germline, CDR1 is MNHEY, CDR2 SMNVEV (reference sequence). The ends lost 5 bases at V and 8 bases at J; junction bases unmatched: 13. The CDR3 region is CASSKRTGGGLGEKLFF. As DNA, the CDR3 is TGTGCCAGCAGTAAACGGACAGGGGGCGGGTTAGGGGAAAAACTGTTTTTT.

The V gene is TRBV27, the J gene TRBJ1-2; no firm D call. The CDR3 is 13 residues long. Germline V CDR1 and CDR2: MNHEY, SMNVEV (reference sequence). V dropped 4 bases and J dropped 4 bases, with 10 bases sitting between them. Here the CDR3 reads CASSWRAGYGYTF. In DNA form, the CDR3 reads TGTGCCAGCAGTTGGCGGGCAGGCTATGGCTACACCTTC.